This T cell receptor beta chain was captured in a study of shared clonotypes between healthy human individuals. CDR1 and CDR2 from the germline V gene are SGDLS and YYNGEE. CDR3 length: 14 residues. The V end was cut by 4 bases, the J end by 4 bases, with 14 bases between. TCRdb's table, derived via immunoSEQ multiplex PCR, lists solely in-frame clones and lacks some. The table has roughly 2.5 million clones, approximately 92% seen once. The genes are TRBV9 and TRBJ1-2; maybe TRBD1 (6 bases). This TCR was recovered from a man younger than 35 in good health. The sequenced sample was naive CD4+ T cells sorted from blood. The subset is: CD45RA+ positively selected. CDR3 nucleotide sequence: TGTGCCAGCAGCCCTCCGGGACACGGCTATGGCTACACCTTC. Amino acids: CASSPPGHGYGYTF.